This TCR beta chain was observed in a study of T cells in Graves' hyperthyroidism and ophthalmopathy. Using RNA transcripts as the source, TCR beta CDR3 regions were amplified. The HTBI primer set drove a first-round RT-PCR of the TCR CDR3. TCRdb reanalysed the multiplex PCR reads using MiXCR and keeps one entry per CDR3 protein. The sample has more than 550,000 distinct CDR3 sequences; approximately 15% are singletons. CDR1 is LGHDT, CDR2 YNNKEL, per germline (reference sequence). The CDR3 contains 15 residues. In the case of this clonotype: A read error may produce the germline difference seen at one junction end.

The chain is built from TRBV3-1 and TRBJ2-1; 8 nucleotides line up with TRBD2. Sequences were obtained from blood. The TCR originated in a man aged 45-65 years with Graves' hyperthyroidism. The DNA for the CDR3 is TGTGCCAGCAGCCTTAGCGGGACCTTTCTCTATGACCAGTTCTTC. Its protein is CASSLSGTFLYDQFF.